The source of this T cell receptor (beta chain) is a study of T cell repertoires in cytomegalovirus infection (dated by TCRdb to between 2019 and 2020). Regarding the complete study: Because public TCR beta signatures pointed to carriage of CMV infection together with the matching HLA type, the HLA type of each donor mattered for the analysis. General findings and caveats noted by the study authors: The ex vivo response was dominated by HLA-C-restricted CMV-specific TCR beta clonotypes, which also provided the single most frequent clonotype in two of eight donors. In both this cohort and an independent roughly 330-donor cohort, the cumulative frequency of public TCR beta family members distinguished carriers of CMV infection plus the relevant HLA type.

On this clonotype: Its antigen is currently not known. No much larger clone exists at a distance of one base, and base qualities are not known.

Sequencing relied on an Illumina HiSeq 1500. TCRdb reprocessed the public reads (quality trimming at Q25 with fastp, clone calling with MiXCR) and kept in-frame beta chains. All rows with the same CDR3 protein become a single entry with the most common DNA and genes. Present in this sample are roughly 54,000 distinct CDR3 sequences, around 33% of which were seen just once. The top ten clones comprise 65% to 80% of the sample. The germline V gene (reference sequence) supplies CDR1 SEHNR and CDR2 FQNEAQ. Trimming leaves V shorter by 5 bases and J shorter by 1 base, with the junction holding 9 bases beyond the gene matches. Reading from cysteine to phenylalanine, the CDR3 counts 16 amino acids. Here the CDR3 DNA is all that survives: 48 bases in frame from base 1.

The source is a human donor in good health (CMV status not recorded). Some clones in this sample may be carry-over from other donors' samples. The chain was built from TRBV7-9 and TRBJ2-5; 8 bases in between match TRBD2. Sequenced sample: PBMCs, sequenced either directly or after in vitro stimulation (not recorded which). The CDR3 protein sequence reads: CASSPGLGESQETQYF. The DNA sequence is as follows: TGTGCCAGCAGCCCGGGACTAGGCGAATCCCAAGAGACCCAGTACTTC. Supplemented by the reference TRBV7-9 and TRBJ2-5 proteins around the CDR3, the complete variable domain is DTGVSQNPRHKITKRGQNVTFRCDPISEHNRLYWYRQTLGQGPEFLTYFQNEAQLEKSRLLSDRFSAERPKGSFSTLEIQRTEQGDSAMYLCASSPGLGESQETQYFGPGTRLLVL.